This TCR beta chain was retrieved from a study of cytomegalovirus exposure and HLA in healthy donors. Study-wide findings and caveats: Likely technical artifact: a cluster of highly shared sequence variants. Fewer N-insertions than the approximately 700-donor mean were reportedly shown by an Asian-associated ancestry cluster in a later analysis. A link between a missense DCLRE1C variant and TCR beta V- and J-gene trimming emerged from a later analysis. According to reports, the classifier identified cytomegalovirus status with high specificity and sensitivity.

Remarks on this clone: The target antigen is unknown.

The CDR3 has 15 residues. CDR1 is LNHNV and CDR2 is YYDKDF in the germline V gene (reference sequence). Trimming pared 5 bases from V and 5 bases from J, leaving 16 bases between. Both 60 Vbeta primers and 13 Jbeta primers went into the PCR. The assay was immunoSEQ multiplex PCR, and TCRdb's table has in-frame clones only and misses some. The sample yields 45,000 to 60,000 clones, about three quarters seen once. The chain employs TRBV15 and TRBJ2-1, with D possibly TRBD1 on 5 matching bases. This receptor was identified in a man aged 25 to 40 in good health and CMV-seropositive. Material for sequencing was PBMCs. CDR3 amino acids: CATSSLREINNEQFF. CDR3 coding DNA: TGTGCCACCAGCTCGCTCAGGGAAATAAACAATGAGCAGTTCTTC.